The subject of this entry is one T cell receptor (beta chain). With V trimmed by 1 base and J by 9 bases, 2 bases remained unmatched. The CDR3 runs 13 residues. The germline CDR1 and CDR2 sequences are LGHDT and YNNKEL (reference sequence). RNA in amounts of about 0.5 to 1 ug was reverse transcribed with random hexamers. TCRdb fed the immunoSEQ multiplex PCR reads into MiXCR, producing one record per CDR3 protein. The table has around 200,000 distinct CDR3 sequences, over 85% seen once. This sample was taken from a study of CD8 T cells in Susac syndrome. It was negative isolation that provided the CD8+ and CD4+ T cells, whereas TEMRA cells were enriched by FACS.

This chain links TRBV3-1 with TRBJ2-2, with 7 bases aligning to TRBD1. The sequence derives from a human donor in good health. The sample consisted of CD4+ T cells from PBMCs. The CDR3 DNA sequence: TGTGCCAGCAGCCAAGGACAGGGATGGGAGCTGTTTTTT. Translating gives CASSQGQGWELFF.